This paragraph covers one TCR beta chain sequence. Produced via immunoSEQ multiplex PCR; TCRdb's table is partial and in-frame only. The sample lists about 48,000 clones; about 90% were seen once. Any history of autoimmune disease or systemic immunosuppression disqualified patients. This sample is drawn from a study of OX40 agonist ivuxolimab in advanced cancers. Unmatched junction bases numbered 5, after V lost 2 bases and J lost 7 bases. CDR3 length: 14 residues. Germline V gene data show CDR1 as MRHNA and CDR2 as SNTAGT. The material was CD4+ or CD8+ T cells sorted from blood, obtained in a trial of the OX40 agonist ivuxolimab. The chain uses TRBV6-4 and TRBJ2-3, with TRBD2 identical over 8 bases. This clonotype was sampled from an adult with an advanced solid tumor such as melanoma, head and neck, liver or kidney cancer. In nucleotides, the CDR3 is TGTGCCAGCAGTGACGGCTTAGCGGGGTATACGCAGTATTTT. It translates to CASSDGLAGYTQYF.